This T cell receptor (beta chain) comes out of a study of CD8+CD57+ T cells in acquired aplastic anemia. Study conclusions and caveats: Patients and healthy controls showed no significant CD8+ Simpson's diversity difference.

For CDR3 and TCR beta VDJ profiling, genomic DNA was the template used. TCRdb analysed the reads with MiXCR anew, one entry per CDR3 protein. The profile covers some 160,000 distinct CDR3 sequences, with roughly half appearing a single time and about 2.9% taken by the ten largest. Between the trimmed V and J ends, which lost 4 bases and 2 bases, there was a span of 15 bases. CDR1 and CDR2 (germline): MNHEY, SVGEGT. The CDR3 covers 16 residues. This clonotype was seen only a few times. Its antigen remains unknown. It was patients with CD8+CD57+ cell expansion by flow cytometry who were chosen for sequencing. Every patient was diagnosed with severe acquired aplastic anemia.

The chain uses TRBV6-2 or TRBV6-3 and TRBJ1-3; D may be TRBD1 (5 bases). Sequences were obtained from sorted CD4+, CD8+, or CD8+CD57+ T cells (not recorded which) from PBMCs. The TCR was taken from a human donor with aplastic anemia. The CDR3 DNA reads TGTGCCAGCAGTTGGGGCCGGGGATCAACTGGAAACACCATATATTTT. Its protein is CASSWGRGSTGNTIYF.